Presented here are 22 T cell receptor beta chains from one specimen sequenced in a study of blood T cell repertoires in COVID-19. Only in-frame clones appear in the TCRdb table, and some are missing; sequencing was by immunoSEQ multiplex PCR. The sample consists of about 160,000 clones, approximately 84% of them appearing once. Sequences were obtained from peripheral blood. Source of these receptors: a woman aged 50 to 60 with COVID-19, enrolled during active disease.

The chain combines TRBV24-1 with TRBJ2-5; perhaps TRBD1 as D (6 bases). The CDR3 sequence is 16 residues long. Germline V gene sequence: CDR1 KGHDR, CDR2 SFDVKD. The V end was cut by 7 bases, the J end by 2 bases, with 19 bases between. For the CDR3, the DNA is TGTGCCACCAGCCTCAGTAGGGGGACCGAGCAAGAGACCCAGTACTTC. Translated, it gives CATSLSRGTEQETQYF.

V and J are TRBV2 and TRBJ2-5; 8 bases map to TRBD2. CDR3 length equals 14 residues. V lost 4 bases, J lost 3 bases, and 4 bases stayed unmatched. The germline V gene has CDR1 SNHLY and CDR2 FYNNEI. CDR3 sequence: CASSGAGGEETQYF. The DNA for the CDR3 is TGTGCCAGCAGTGGGGCCGGGGGGGAAGAGACCCAGTACTTC.

CDR3 residues: CAISESGVNYGYTF. CDR3 DNA: TGTGCCATCAGTGAGTCAGGGGTCAACTATGGCTACACCTTC. The chain links TRBV10-3 to TRBJ1-2; perhaps TRBD1 as D (5 bases). Germline V gene lookup returns CDR1 ENHRY and CDR2 SYGVKD. The CDR3 has 14 amino acids. V lost 0 bases to trimming and J lost 2 bases, with 7 bases between them.

The V call is TRBV14, the J call TRBJ1-6; D unclear. Germline V gene lookup returns CDR1 SGHDN and CDR2 FVKESK. The CDR3 contains 13 residues. V was clipped by 5 bases and J by 9 bases, with 11 bases between them. The CDR3 is CASSLQMGSPLHF. The CDR3 nucleotides are TGTGCCAGCAGCTTACAGATGGGTTCACCCCTCCACTTT.

The chain combines TRBV27 with TRBJ1-1, with D perhaps TRBD1 (5 bases). The CDR3 runs to 12 residues. V was trimmed by 0 bases and J by 10 bases, leaving 9 bases between them. The germline CDR1 and CDR2 sequences are MNHEY and SMNVEV (reference sequence). DNA of the CDR3: TGTGCCAGCAGTTTATCGGGGGGGGGAGCTTTCTTT. This translates into CASSLSGGGAFF.

The V and J genes are TRBV6-5 and TRBJ1-6; D gene ambiguous. This CDR3 region has 12 residues. Trimming left V 7 bases short and J 7 bases short, with 8 bases between. Per germline, CDR1 MNHEY and CDR2 SVGAGI. CDR3 DNA sequence: TGTGCCAGCAAACGGTTGAATTCACCCCTCCACTTT. Encoded protein: CASKRLNSPLHF.

This chain connects TRBV7-3 to TRBJ2-2; a possible D gene is TRBD1 (5 bases). Trimming cost V 0 bases and J 6 bases, with 8 bases left between them. Germline V CDR1 and CDR2: SGHTA, FQGTGA. The CDR3 consists of 14 residues. CDR3 nucleotide sequence: TGTGCCAGCAGCTTAACGCAGGGCCCCGGGGAGCTGTTTTTT. This encodes CASSLTQGPGELFF.

This chain joins TRBV6-4 and TRBJ2-7; 9 positions match TRBD1. The junction had 4 bases not matched to a gene; V was cut back by 4 bases and J by 0 bases. CDR1 and CDR2 from the germline V gene are MRHNA and SNTAGT. CDR3 length: 15 amino acids. CDR3 in DNA: TGTGCCAGCAGTGGTGGGGACAGGGTCTCCTACGAGCAGTACTTC. Residues: CASSGGDRVSYEQYF.

The chain uses TRBV2 and TRBJ2-7, with 9 bases fitting TRBD1. The CDR3 consists of 14 residues. With 6 bases clipped from V and 3 bases from J, the junction kept 6 bases outside the gene matches. Per germline, CDR1 SNHLY and CDR2 FYNNEI. This chain's CDR3 is CASRPRTGDYEQYF. DNA for the CDR3: TGTGCCAGCAGACCGCGGACAGGGGACTACGAGCAGTACTTC.

This clone came up a few times. The CDR3 protein is CASILRSGGANQPQHF. The CDR3 coding sequence is TGTGCCAGTATTTTAAGGTCGGGGGGGGCGAATCAGCCCCAGCATTTT. The chain recombines TRBV28 with TRBJ1-5; maybe TRBD1 (6 bases). V was trimmed by 9 bases and J by 4 bases, leaving 22 bases between them. Per germline, CDR1 MDHEN and CDR2 SYDVKM. The CDR3 has 16 amino acids. Looking up the rest from reference TRBV28 and TRBJ1-5 gives the full variable domain: DVKVTQSSRYLVKRTGEKVFLECVQDMDHENMFWYRQDPGLGLRLIYFSYDVKMKEKGDIPEGYSVSREKKERFSLILESASTNQTSMYLCASILRSGGANQPQHFGDGTRLSIL.

The chain employs TRBV28 and TRBJ1-2; 9 nucleotides align to TRBD1. V shed 6 bases and J 4 bases; nucleotides not matched to a gene: 6. This CDR3 contains 14 residues. Germline values: CDR1 MDHEN, CDR2 SYDVKM. For the CDR3, the DNA is TGTGCCAGCAGCTCGGGACAGGGTAGCTATGGCTACACCTTC. Encoded protein: CASSSGQGSYGYTF.

The chain carries TRBV6-5 and TRBJ2-1, with a tentative D call TRBD2 (6 bases). V was shortened by 1 base and J by 6 bases, with 13 bases between the two germline ends. CDR1 is MNHEY and CDR2 is SVGAGI in the germline V gene. The CDR3 extends over 15 amino acids. The CDR3: CASSYWDGGGNEQFF. The DNA of the CDR3 is TGTGCCAGCAGTTACTGGGACGGGGGTGGCAATGAGCAGTTCTTC.

The chain is built from TRBV3-1 (or the pseudogene TRBV3-2) and TRBJ2-1; 8 bases are shared with TRBD2. The germline CDR1 and CDR2 sequences are LGHDT and YNNKEL (reference sequence). The CDR3 extends over 13 amino acids. Trimming took 8 bases from V and 2 from J; bases not matched to a gene: 2. The CDR3 DNA is TGTGCCAGCCAGGGACTAGCCTACAATGAGCAGTTCTTC. Its protein product is CASQGLAYNEQFF.

This clone was found many times. The chain links TRBV18 to TRBJ2-7; D is unresolved. There are 14 residues in the CDR3. V dropped 0 bases and J dropped 2 bases, with 8 bases sitting between them. Germline V gene data show CDR1 as KGHSH and CDR2 as LQKENI. This CDR3 reads CASSPPQVAYEQYF. The CDR3 DNA reads TGTGCCAGCTCACCACCTCAGGTCGCCTACGAGCAGTACTTC.

DNA for the CDR3: TGTGCCAGCAGTGACTCGGGTAGCATCGGTGAGCAGTTCTTC. It specifies CASSDSGSIGEQFF. The chain recombines TRBV6-4 with TRBJ2-1; no clear D gene. The CDR3 spans 14 residues. V dropped 0 bases and J dropped 9 bases, with 12 bases sitting between them. CDR1 MRHNA and CDR2 SNTAGT come from the germline V gene.

The chain combines TRBV5-1 with TRBJ2-7; TRBD2 agrees at 9 bases. The CDR3 has 15 amino acids. V lost 0 bases, J lost 7 bases, and 8 bases stayed unmatched. CDR1 SGHRS and CDR2 YFSETQ come from the germline V gene. CDR3 coding DNA: TGCGCCAGCAGCTTGGGAGGCGGGGGGGCGTGGGAGCAGTACTTC. It translates to CASSLGGGGAWEQYF.

The chain joins TRBV5-6 to TRBJ2-3; D is uncertain. CDR3 length: 11 residues. The V gene lost 1 base and the J gene lost 6 bases, with 3 bases spanning the gap. Germline V CDR1 and CDR2: SGHDT, YYEEEE. The CDR3 here is CASSLHDTQYF. CDR3 nucleotide sequence: TGTGCCAGCAGCTTGCATGATACGCAGTATTTT.

The chain combines TRBV28 with TRBJ1-2; a weak D match, TRBD1 (5 bases). The CDR3 loop spans 14 amino acids. Trimming left V 6 bases short and J 4 bases short, with 15 bases between. Germline assignment: CDR1 MDHEN and CDR2 SYDVKM. The CDR3 DNA sequence: TGTGCCAGCAGGCCCGCCGGGACTTCCTATGGCTACACCTTC. Its protein is CASRPAGTSYGYTF.

This clone was seen once. This chain joins TRBV20-1 and TRBJ2-2; TRBD1 might be the D (6 bases). CDR3 length: 10 amino acids. Germline values: CDR1 DFQATT, CDR2 SNEGSKA (reference sequence). The CDR3 loop reads CNPRGGELFF. The CDR3 DNA reads as TGCAACCCTAGGGGGGGGGAGCTGTTTTTT.

V gene TRBV4-2 combines with J gene TRBJ2-1; tentatively, D is TRBD2 (7 bases). The length of the CDR3 is 14 residues. The germline V gene has CDR1 LGHNA and CDR2 YNFKEQ. Trimming shortened V by 4 bases and J by 7 bases, and 14 bases separated the two germline ends. The CDR3 loop reads CASSRGGAVNEQFF. The CDR3 DNA reads TGTGCCAGCAGCCGTGGGGGGGCGGTAAATGAGCAGTTCTTC.

This rearrangement joins TRBV5-1 to TRBJ2-3; D may be TRBD1 (5 bases). Trimming took off 5 bases at V and 0 bases at J, with 16 bases between the two ends. Germline V gives CDR1 SGHRS, CDR2 YFSETQ. This CDR3 is built from 16 residues. The CDR3 here is CASSRGGQASTDTQYF. In DNA, the CDR3 is TGCGCCAGCAGTAGGGGTGGGCAGGCGAGCACAGATACGCAGTATTTT.

This chain joins TRBV7-9 and TRBJ2-7; TRBD1 is a possible D gene (5 bases). The CDR3 sequence is 13 residues long. Germline V gene sequence: CDR1 SEHNR, CDR2 FQNEAQ (reference sequence). The V and J ends lost 5 bases and 6 bases respectively, with 14 bases between them. CDR3 sequence (DNA): TGTGCCAGCAGCCGCCGTGGGCAGGGCGAGCAGTACTTC. Encoded protein: CASSRRGQGEQYF. The full variable domain, with the rest looked up from reference TRBV7-9 and TRBJ2-7, is DTGVSQNPRHKITKRGQNVTFRCDPISEHNRLYWYRQTLGQGPEFLTYFQNEAQLEKSRLLSDRFSAERPKGSFSTLEIQRTEQGDSAMYLCASSRRGQGEQYFGPGTRLTVT.